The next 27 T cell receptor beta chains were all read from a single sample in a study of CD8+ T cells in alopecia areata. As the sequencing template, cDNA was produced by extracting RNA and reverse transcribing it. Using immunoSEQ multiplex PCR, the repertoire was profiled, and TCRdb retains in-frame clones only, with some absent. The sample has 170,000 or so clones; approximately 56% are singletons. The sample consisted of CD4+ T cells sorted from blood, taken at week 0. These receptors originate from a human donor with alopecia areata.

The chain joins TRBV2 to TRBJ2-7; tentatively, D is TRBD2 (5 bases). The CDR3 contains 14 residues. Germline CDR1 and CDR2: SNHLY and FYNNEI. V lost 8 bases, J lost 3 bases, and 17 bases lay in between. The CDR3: CASGVVFGDYEQYF. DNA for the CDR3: TGTGCCAGCGGGGTGGTGTTCGGGGACTACGAGCAGTACTTC.

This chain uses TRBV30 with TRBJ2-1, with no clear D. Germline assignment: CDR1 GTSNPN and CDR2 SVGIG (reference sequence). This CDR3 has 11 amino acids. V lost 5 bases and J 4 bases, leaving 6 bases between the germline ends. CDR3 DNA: TGTGCCTGGTGGGGATACAATGAGCAGTTCTTC. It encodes CAWWGYNEQFF.

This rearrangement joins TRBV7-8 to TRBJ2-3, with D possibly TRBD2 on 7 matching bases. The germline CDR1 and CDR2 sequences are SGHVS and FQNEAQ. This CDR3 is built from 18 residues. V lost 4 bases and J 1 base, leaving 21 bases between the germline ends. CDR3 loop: CASSSPMGGGLGTDTQYF. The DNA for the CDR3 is TGTGCCAGCAGCTCGCCTATGGGGGGGGGCCTCGGCACAGATACGCAGTATTTT. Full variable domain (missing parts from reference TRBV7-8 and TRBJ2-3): GAGVSQSPRYKVAKRGQDVALRCDPISGHVSLFWYQQALGQGPEFLTYFQNEAQLDKSGLPSDRFFAERPEGSVSTLKIQRTQQEDSAVYLCASSSPMGGGLGTDTQYFGPGTRLTVL.

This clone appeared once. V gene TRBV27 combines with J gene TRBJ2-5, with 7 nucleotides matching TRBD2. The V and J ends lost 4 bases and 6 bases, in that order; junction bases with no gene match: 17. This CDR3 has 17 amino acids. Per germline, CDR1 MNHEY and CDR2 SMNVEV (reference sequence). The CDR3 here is CASSSPLAADAPKTQYF. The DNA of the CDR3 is TGTGCCAGCAGTTCGCCCCTAGCGGCCGACGCCCCGAAGACCCAGTACTTC.

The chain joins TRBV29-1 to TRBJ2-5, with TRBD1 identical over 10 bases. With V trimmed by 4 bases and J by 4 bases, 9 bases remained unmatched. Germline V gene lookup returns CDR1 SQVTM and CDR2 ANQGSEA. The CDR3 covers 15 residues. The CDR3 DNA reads TGCAGCGTTGTTAGGGACAGGGGATTGCCAGAGACCCAGTACTTC. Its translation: CSVVRDRGLPETQYF.

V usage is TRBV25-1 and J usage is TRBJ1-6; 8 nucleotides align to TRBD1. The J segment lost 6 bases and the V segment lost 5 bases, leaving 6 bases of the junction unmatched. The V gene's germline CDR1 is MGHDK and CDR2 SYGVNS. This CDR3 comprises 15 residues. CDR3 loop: CASSFGQGFNSPLHF. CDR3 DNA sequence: TGTGCCAGCAGTTTCGGACAGGGTTTTAATTCACCCCTCCACTTT.

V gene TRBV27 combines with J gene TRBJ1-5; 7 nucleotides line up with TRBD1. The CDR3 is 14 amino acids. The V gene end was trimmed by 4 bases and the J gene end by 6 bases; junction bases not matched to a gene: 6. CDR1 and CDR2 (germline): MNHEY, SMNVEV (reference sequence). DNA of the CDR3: TGTGCCAGCAGTTATGTAGGGGGCGGTCAGCCCCAGCATTTT. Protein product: CASSYVGGGQPQHF.

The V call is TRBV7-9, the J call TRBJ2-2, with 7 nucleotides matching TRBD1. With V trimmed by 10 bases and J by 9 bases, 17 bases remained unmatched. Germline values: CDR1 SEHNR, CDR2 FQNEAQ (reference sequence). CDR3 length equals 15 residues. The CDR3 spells CATQGTAQLGRELFF. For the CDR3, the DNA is TGTGCCACCCAAGGGACAGCTCAATTAGGTCGGGAGCTGTTTTTT.

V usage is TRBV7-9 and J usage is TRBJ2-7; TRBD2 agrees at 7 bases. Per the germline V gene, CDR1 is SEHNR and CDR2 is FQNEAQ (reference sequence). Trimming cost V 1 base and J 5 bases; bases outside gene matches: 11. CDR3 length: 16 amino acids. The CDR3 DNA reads TGTGCCAGCAGCTTAGGGAGAGGGAGGGCCTCTGACGAGCAGTACTTC. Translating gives CASSLGRGRASDEQYF.

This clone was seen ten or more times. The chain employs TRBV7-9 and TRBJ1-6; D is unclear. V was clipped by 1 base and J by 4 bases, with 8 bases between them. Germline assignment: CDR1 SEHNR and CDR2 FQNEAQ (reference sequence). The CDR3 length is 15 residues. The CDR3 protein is CASSLGADYNSPLHF. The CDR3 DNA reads TGTGCCAGCAGCTTAGGGGCTGATTATAATTCACCCCTCCACTTT.

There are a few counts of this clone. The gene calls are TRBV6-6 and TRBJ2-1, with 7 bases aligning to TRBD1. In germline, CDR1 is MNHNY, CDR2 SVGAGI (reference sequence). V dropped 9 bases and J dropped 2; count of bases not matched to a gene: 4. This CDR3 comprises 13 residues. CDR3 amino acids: CASRQGAYNEQFF. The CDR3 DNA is TGTGCCAGTCGACAGGGAGCCTACAATGAGCAGTTCTTC.

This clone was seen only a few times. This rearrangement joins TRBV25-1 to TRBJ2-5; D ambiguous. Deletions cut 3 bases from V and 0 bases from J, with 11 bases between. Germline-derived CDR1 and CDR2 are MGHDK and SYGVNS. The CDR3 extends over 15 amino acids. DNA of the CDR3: TGTGCCAGCAGTGACTTCGACCACTACCAAGAGACCCAGTACTTC. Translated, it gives CASSDFDHYQETQYF. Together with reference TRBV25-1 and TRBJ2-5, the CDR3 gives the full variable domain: EADIYQTPRYLVIGTGKKITLECSQTMGHDKMYWYQQDPGMELHLIHYSYGVNSTEKGDLSSESTVSRIRTEHFPLTLESARPSHTSQYLCASSDFDHYQETQYFGPGTRLLVL.

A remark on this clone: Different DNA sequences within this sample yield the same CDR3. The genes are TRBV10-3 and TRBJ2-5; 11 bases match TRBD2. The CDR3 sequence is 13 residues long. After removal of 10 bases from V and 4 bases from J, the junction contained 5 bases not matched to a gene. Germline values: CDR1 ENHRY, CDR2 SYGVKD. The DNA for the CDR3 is TGTGCCAGTGGGCTAGCGGGGGGAGAGACCCAGTACTTC. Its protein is CASGLAGGETQYF.

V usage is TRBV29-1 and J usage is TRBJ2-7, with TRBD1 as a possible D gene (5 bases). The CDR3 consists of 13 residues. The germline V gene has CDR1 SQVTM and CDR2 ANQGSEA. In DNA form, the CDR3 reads TGCAGTGCTACGCAGGGTAGCACCTACGAGCAGTACTTC. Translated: CSATQGSTYEQYF.

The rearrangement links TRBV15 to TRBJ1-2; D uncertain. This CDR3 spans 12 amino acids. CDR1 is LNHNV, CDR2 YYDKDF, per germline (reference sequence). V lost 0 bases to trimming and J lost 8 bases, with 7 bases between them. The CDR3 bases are TGTGCCACCAGCAGAGATCGGAGGGGCTACACCTTC. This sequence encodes CATSRDRRGYTF.

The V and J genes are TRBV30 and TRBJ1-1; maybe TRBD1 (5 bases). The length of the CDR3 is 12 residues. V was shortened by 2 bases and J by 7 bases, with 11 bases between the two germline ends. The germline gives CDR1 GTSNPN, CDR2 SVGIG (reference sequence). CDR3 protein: CAWSRVRGEAFF. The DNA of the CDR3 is TGTGCCTGGAGTAGGGTGAGGGGTGAAGCTTTCTTT.

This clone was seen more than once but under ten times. CDR3 nucleotides: TGTGCCTGGAGTGTTGGTGGGGGATTCTCCGGGGAGCTGTTTTTT. Its protein is CAWSVGGGFSGELFF. This sequence joins TRBV30 and TRBJ2-2; D is tentatively TRBD1 or TRBD2 (5 bases each). The length of the CDR3 is 15 residues. Germline assignment: CDR1 GTSNPN and CDR2 SVGIG (reference sequence). V dropped 0 bases and J dropped 6 bases, with 14 bases sitting between them.

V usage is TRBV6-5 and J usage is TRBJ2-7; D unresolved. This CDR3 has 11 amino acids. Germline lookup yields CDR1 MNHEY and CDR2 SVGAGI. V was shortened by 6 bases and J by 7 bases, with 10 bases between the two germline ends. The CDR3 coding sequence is TGTGCCAGCAGGACCGCCTGGGAGCAGTACTTC. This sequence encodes CASRTAWEQYF.

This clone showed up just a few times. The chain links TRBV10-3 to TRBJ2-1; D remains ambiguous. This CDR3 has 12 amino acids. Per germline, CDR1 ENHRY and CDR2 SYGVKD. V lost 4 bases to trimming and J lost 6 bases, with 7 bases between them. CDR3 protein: CAISANFNEQFF. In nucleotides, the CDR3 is TGTGCCATCAGTGCAAACTTCAATGAGCAGTTCTTC.

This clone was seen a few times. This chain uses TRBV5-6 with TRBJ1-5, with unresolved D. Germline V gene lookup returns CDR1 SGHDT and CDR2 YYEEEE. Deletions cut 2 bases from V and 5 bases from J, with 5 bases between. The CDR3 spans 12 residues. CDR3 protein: CASSLVDQPQHF. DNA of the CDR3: TGTGCCAGCAGCTTAGTAGATCAGCCCCAGCATTTT.

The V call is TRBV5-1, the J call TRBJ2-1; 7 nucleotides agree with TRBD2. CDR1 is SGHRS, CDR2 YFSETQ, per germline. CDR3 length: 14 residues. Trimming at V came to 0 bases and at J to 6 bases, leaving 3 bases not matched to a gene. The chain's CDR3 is CASSLDGRANEQFF. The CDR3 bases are TGCGCCAGCAGCTTGGATGGGAGGGCCAATGAGCAGTTCTTC.

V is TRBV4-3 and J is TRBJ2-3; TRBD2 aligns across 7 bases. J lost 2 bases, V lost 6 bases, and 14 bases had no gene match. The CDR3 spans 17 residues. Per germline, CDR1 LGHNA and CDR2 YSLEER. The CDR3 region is CASRRILASGSTDTQYF. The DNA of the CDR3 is TGCGCCAGCAGGCGTATACTGGCTAGCGGTTCCACAGATACGCAGTATTTT.

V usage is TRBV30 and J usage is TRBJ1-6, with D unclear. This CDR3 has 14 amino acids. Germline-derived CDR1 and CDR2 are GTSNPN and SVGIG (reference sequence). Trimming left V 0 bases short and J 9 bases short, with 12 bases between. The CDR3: CAWSVKVVGSPLHF. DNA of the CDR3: TGTGCCTGGAGTGTAAAGGTTGTAGGTTCACCCCTCCACTTT.

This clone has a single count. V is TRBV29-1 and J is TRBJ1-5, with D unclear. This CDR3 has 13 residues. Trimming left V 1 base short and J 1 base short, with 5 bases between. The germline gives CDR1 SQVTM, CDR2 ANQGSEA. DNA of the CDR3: TGCAGCGTTGAAGTAGGGAGCAATCAGCCCCAGCATTTT. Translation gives CSVEVGSNQPQHF. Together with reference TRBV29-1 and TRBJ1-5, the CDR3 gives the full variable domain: SAVISQKPSRDICQRGTSLTIQCQVDSQVTMMFWYRQQPGQSLTLIATANQGSEATYESGFVIDKFPISRPNLTFSTLTVSNMSPEDSSIYLCSVEVGSNQPQHFGDGTRLSIL.

The DNA for the CDR3 is TGTGCCTGGAGACGGAATAGCAATCAGCCCCAGCATTTT. It yields the protein CAWRRNSNQPQHF. This sequence joins TRBV30 and TRBJ1-5; D gene uncertain. Germline CDR1 is GTSNPN and CDR2 is SVGIG (reference sequence). V lost 3 bases to trimming and J lost 0 bases, with 6 bases between them. The CDR3 covers 13 residues.

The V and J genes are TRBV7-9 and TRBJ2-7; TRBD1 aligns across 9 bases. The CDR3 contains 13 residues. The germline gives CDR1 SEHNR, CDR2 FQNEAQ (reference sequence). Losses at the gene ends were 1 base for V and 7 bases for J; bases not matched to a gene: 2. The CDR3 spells CASSLVGQGEQYF. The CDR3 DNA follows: TGTGCCAGCAGCTTAGTTGGACAGGGGGAGCAGTACTTC.

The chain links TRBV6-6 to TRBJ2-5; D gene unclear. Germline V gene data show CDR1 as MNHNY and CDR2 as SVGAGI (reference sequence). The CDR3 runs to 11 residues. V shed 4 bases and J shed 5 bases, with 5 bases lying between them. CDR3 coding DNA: TGTGCCAGCAGTTTGGGGGAGACCCAGTACTTC. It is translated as CASSLGETQYF.